These 9 T cell receptor beta chains originate from one sample sequenced in a study of blood T cell repertoires in COVID-19. The method was immunoSEQ multiplex PCR; TCRdb's version includes in-frame clones alone and lacks a portion of them. The profile shows 90,000 or so clones, 87% of them singletons. Sequencing input: peripheral blood. The receptors come from a human donor in a cohort sampled during active COVID-19.

The chain couples TRBV27 to TRBJ2-2, with 11 bases matching TRBD2. Germline CDR1 and CDR2: MNHEY and SMNVEV (reference sequence). The CDR3 sequence is 15 residues long. Unmatched junction bases numbered 7, after V lost 6 bases and J lost 7 bases. CDR3 region: CASRPTGTSGGELFF. DNA for the CDR3: TGTGCCAGCAGACCCACTGGGACTAGCGGCGGGGAGCTGTTTTTT.

This chain uses TRBV6-1 with TRBJ2-2, with no clear D. The length of the CDR3 is 15 residues. Per the germline V gene, CDR1 is MNHNS and CDR2 is SASEGT. Trimming removed 1 base at V and 4 bases at J, with 10 bases between. In nucleotides, the CDR3 is TGTGCCAGCAGTGAAGGCAGAGGAAGCACCGGGGAGCTGTTTTTT. Translating gives CASSEGRGSTGELFF.

The rearrangement links TRBV19 to TRBJ1-2; D is uncertain. Trimming stripped 7 bases from V and 1 base from J, with 13 bases between. Per germline, CDR1 LNHDA and CDR2 SQIVND (reference sequence). The CDR3 length is 14 residues. CDR3 sequence (DNA): TGTGCCAGTACCATAGGACGGGGTAACTATGGCTACACCTTC. Protein: CASTIGRGNYGYTF.

The chain employs TRBV30 and TRBJ2-5; the match to TRBD2 covers 7 bases. The CDR3 runs to 15 residues. Germline V CDR1 and CDR2: GTSNPN, SVGIG (reference sequence). With V trimmed by 2 bases and J by 0 bases, 6 bases remained unmatched. The CDR3 loop is CAWSWGSGYQETQYF. The CDR3 DNA is TGTGCCTGGAGTTGGGGTAGCGGGTACCAAGAGACCCAGTACTTC. The whole variable domain, filled in from reference TRBV30 and TRBJ2-5, reads SQTIHQWPATLVQPVGSPLSLECTVEGTSNPNLYWYRQAAGRGLQLLFYSVGIGQISSEVPQNLSASRPQDRQFILSSKKLLLSDSGFYLCAWSWGSGYQETQYFGPGTRLLVL.

The chain has TRBV5-5 and TRBJ2-2; 8 nucleotides match TRBD2. Trimming at V came to 3 bases and at J to 7 bases, leaving 17 bases not matched to a gene. This CDR3 region has 18 residues. CDR1 and CDR2 from the germline V gene are SGHKS and YYEKEE (reference sequence). The CDR3: CASSSRSVRAGAGGELFF. CDR3 nucleotides: TGTGCCAGCAGCTCCCGATCTGTTAGAGCGGGAGCGGGCGGGGAGCTGTTTTTT.

The V call is TRBV12-3 or TRBV12-4, the J call TRBJ2-7; D perhaps matches TRBD1 (6 bases). V dropped 5 bases and J dropped 4 bases, with 12 bases sitting between them. The CDR3 consists of 13 residues. CDR3 DNA: TGTGCCAGCAGTCCAGGGGTCGAATACGAGCAGTACTTC. Protein: CASSPGVEYEQYF.

The rearrangement links TRBV3-1 (or the pseudogene TRBV3-2) to TRBJ2-1; 8 bases are shared with TRBD2. V gave up 5 bases and J gave up 6 bases; unmatched junction bases: 6. This CDR3 region has 14 residues. CDR1 is LGHDT and CDR2 is YNNKEL in the germline V gene (reference sequence). The CDR3 region is CASSFRTSRNEQFF. Written as DNA, the CDR3 is TGTGCCAGCAGCTTCCGGACTAGCCGCAATGAGCAGTTCTTC.

The gene calls are TRBV12-3 or TRBV12-4 and TRBJ2-7; 7 nucleotides line up with TRBD2. Trimming removed 11 bases from V and 5 bases from J; junction bases left unmatched: 9. The CDR3 sequence is 12 residues long. The CDR3 coding sequence is TGTGCCTCGCGGGGGAGAAACGACGAGCAGTACTTC. Protein sequence: CASRGRNDEQYF.

V usage is TRBV5-4 and J usage is TRBJ2-7, with D unresolved. CDR3 length equals 12 residues. The V end was cut by 5 bases, the J end by 0 bases, with 6 bases between. From germline, CDR1 is SGHNT and CDR2 YYREEE (reference sequence). CDR3 sequence reads: CASSLNSYEQYF. CDR3 nucleotide sequence: TGTGCCAGCAGTTTAAACTCCTACGAGCAGTACTTC. The whole variable domain, filled in from reference TRBV5-4 and TRBJ2-7, reads ETGVTQSPTHLIKTRGQQVTLRCSSQSGHNTVSWYQQALGQGPQFIFQYYREEENGRGNFPPRFSGLQFPNYSSELNVNALELDDSALYLCASSLNSYEQYFGPGTRLTVT.